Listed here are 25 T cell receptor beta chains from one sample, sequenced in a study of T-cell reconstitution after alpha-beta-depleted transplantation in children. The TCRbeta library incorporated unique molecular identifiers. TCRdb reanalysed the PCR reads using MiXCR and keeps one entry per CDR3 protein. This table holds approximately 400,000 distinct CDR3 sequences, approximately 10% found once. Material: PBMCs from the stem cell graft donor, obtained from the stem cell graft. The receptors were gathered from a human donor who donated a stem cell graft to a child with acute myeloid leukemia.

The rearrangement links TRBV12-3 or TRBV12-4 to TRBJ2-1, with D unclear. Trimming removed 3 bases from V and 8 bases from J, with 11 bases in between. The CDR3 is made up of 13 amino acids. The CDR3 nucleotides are TGTGCCAGCAGTTTGTTCGCGAGCGATGAGCAGTTCTTC. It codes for CASSLFASDEQFF.

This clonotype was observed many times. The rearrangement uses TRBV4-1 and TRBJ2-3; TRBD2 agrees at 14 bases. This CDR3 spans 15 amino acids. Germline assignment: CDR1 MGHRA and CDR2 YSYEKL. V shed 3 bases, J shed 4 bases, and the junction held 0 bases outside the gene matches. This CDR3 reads CASSQGLAGADTQYF. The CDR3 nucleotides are TGCGCCAGCAGCCAGGGACTAGCGGGAGCAGATACGCAGTATTTT.

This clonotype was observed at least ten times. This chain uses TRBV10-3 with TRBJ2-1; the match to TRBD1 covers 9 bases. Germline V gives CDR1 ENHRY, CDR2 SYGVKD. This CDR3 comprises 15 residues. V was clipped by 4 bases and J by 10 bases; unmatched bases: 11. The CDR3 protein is CAISADRGSTTEQFF. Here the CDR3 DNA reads TGTGCCATCAGTGCGGACAGGGGATCAACTACGGAGCAGTTCTTC.

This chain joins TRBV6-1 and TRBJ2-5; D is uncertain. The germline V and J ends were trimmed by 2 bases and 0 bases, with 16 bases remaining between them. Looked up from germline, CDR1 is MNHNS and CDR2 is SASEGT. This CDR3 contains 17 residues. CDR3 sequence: CASSETDALLYQETQYF. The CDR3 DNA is TGTGCCAGCAGTGAAACGGACGCACTCCTTTACCAAGAGACCCAGTACTTC.

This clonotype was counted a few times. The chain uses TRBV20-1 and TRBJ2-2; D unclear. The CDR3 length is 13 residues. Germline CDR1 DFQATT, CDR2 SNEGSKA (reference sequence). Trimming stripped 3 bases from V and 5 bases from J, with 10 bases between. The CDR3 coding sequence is TGCAGTGCTAGTAAAAGGGTTACCGGGGAGCTGTTTTTT. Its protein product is CSASKRVTGELFF.

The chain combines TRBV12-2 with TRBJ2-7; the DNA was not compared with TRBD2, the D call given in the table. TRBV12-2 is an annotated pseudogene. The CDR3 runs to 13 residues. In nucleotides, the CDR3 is TGTGCAAGTCGCACTACGAGAGGGTGCGAGCAGTACGTC. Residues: CASRTTRGCEQYV.

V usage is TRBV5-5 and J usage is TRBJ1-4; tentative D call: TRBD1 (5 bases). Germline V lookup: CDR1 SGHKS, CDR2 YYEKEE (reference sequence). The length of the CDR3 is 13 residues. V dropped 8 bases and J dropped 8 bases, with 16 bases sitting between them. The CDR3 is CASSFRVGEKLFF. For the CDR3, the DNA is TGTGCCAGTTCCTTCAGGGTGGGGGAAAAACTGTTTTTT.

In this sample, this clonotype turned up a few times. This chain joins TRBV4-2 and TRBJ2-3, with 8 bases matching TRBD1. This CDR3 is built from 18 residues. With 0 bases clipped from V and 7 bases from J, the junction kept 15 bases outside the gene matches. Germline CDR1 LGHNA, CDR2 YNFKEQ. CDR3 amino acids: CASSQDRMVTGALNTQYF. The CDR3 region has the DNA TGTGCCAGCAGCCAAGATCGGATGGTGACAGGGGCACTTAATACGCAGTATTTT.

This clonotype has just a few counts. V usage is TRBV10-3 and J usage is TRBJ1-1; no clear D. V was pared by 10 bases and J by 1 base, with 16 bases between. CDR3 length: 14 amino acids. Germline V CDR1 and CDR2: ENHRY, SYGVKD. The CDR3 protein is CATVVGSRNTEAFF. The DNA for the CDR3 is TGTGCCACCGTTGTCGGCTCCAGGAACACTGAAGCTTTCTTT.

CDR3 bases: TGTGCCAGCAGCCAAATAGGGACTAGCGGGGCCGGGGAGCTGTTTTTT. As protein: CASSQIGTSGAGELFF. V usage is TRBV11-3 and J usage is TRBJ2-2; 13 bases are a match to TRBD2. The CDR3 loop spans 16 amino acids. Looked up from germline, CDR1 is SGHNT and CDR2 is YENEEA. The ends lost 5 bases at V and 6 bases at J; junction bases unmatched: 6.

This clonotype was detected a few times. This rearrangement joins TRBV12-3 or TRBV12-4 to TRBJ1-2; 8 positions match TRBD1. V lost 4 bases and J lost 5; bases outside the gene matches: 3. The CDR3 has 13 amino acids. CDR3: CASSYRTGYGYTF. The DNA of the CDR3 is TGTGCCAGCAGTTACCGGACAGGGTATGGCTACACCTTC.

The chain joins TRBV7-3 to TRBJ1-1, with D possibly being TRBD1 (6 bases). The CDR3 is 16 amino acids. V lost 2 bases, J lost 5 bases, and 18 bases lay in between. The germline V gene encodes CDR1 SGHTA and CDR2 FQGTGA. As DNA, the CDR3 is TGTGCCAGCAGCTTATGGGGGGGCGCGATGAGGACTGAAGCTTTCTTT. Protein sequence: CASSLWGGAMRTEAFF.

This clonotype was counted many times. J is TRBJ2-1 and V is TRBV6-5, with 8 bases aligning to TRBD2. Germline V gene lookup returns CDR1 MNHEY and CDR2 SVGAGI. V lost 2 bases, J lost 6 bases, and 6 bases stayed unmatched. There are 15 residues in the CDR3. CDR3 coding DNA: TGTGCCAGCAGTTACAGGACTAGCCCTGGCAATGAGCAGTTCTTC. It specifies CASSYRTSPGNEQFF.

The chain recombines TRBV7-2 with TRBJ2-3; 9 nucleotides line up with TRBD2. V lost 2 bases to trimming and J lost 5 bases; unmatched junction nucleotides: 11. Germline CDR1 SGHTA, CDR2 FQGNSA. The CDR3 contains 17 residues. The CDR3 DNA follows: TGTGCCAGCAGCTTACTGGCGGGAGGGGCGAAGATAGATACGCAGTATTTT. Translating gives CASSLLAGGAKIDTQYF.

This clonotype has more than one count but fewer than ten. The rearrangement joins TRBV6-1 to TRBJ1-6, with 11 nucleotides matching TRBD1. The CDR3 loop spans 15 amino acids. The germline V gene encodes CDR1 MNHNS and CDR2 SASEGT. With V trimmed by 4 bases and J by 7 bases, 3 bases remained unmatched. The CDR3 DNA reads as TGTGCCAGCAGTGGGAGGACAGGGGGCAATTCACCCCTCCACTTT. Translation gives CASSGRTGGNSPLHF.

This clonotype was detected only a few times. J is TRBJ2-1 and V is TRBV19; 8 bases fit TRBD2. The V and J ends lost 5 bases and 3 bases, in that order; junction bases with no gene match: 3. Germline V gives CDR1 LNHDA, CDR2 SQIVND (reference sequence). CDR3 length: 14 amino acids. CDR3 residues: CASSWAGGYNEQFF. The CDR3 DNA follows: TGTGCCAGTAGTTGGGCGGGAGGCTACAATGAGCAGTTCTTC. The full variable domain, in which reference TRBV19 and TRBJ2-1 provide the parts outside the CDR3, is DGGITQSPKYLFRKEGQNVTLSCEQNLNHDAMYWYRQDPGQGLRLIYYSQIVNDFQKGDIAEGYSVSREKKESFPLTVTSAQKNPTAFYLCASSWAGGYNEQFFGPGTRLTVL.

CDR3 sequence (DNA): TGCAGTGCTACACGGGGACTAGCGGTAGCCAAAAACATTCAGTACTTC. Its protein product is CSATRGLAVAKNIQYF. V usage is TRBV20-1 and J usage is TRBJ2-4; 11 nucleotides agree with TRBD2. The CDR3 is made up of 16 amino acids. The V segment lost 4 bases and the J segment 0 bases; nucleotides outside the gene matches: 5. CDR1 is DFQATT, CDR2 SNEGSKA, per germline (reference sequence).

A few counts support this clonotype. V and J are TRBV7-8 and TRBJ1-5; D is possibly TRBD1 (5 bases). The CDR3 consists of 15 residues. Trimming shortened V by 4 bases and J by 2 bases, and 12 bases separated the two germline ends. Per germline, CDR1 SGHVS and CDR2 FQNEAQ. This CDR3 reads CASSSQGGGNQPQHF. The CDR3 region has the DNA TGTGCCAGCAGCTCCCAGGGAGGTGGCAATCAGCCCCAGCATTTT.

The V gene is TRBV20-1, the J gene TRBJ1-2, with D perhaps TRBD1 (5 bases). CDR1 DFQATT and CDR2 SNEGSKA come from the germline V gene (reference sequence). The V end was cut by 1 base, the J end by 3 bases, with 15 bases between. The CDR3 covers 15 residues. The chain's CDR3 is CSARAAPGVDYGYTF. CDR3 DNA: TGCAGTGCTAGAGCGGCCCCGGGGGTGGACTATGGCTACACCTTC.

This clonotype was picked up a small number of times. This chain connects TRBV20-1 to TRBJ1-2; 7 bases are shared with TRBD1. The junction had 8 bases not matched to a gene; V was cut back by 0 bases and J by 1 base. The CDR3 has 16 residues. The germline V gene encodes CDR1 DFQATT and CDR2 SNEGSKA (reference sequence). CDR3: CSARDQDRRFNYGYTF. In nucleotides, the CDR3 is TGCAGTGCTAGAGATCAGGACAGGAGATTTAACTATGGCTACACCTTC.

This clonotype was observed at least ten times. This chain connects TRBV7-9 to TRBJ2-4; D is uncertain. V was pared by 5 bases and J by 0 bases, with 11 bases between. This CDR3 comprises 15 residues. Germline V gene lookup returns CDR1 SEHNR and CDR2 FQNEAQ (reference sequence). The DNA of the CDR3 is TGTGCCAGCAGCCTGGGTCCTTTAGCCAAAAACATTCAGTACTTC. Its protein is CASSLGPLAKNIQYF.

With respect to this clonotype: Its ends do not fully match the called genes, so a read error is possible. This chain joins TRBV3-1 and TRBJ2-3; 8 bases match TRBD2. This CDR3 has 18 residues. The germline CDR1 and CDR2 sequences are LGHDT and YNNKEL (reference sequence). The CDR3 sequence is CASTQGDRGGHYTDTQYF. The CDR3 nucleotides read TGTGCCAGCACCCAAGGCGACCGGGGGGGCCACTACACAGATACGCAGTATTTT.

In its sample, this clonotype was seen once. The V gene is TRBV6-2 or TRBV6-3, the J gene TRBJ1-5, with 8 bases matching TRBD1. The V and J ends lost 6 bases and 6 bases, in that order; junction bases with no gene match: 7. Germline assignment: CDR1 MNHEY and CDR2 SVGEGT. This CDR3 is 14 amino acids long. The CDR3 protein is CASRMDRAGQPQHF. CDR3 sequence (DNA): TGTGCCAGCAGAATGGACAGGGCGGGTCAGCCCCAGCATTTT.

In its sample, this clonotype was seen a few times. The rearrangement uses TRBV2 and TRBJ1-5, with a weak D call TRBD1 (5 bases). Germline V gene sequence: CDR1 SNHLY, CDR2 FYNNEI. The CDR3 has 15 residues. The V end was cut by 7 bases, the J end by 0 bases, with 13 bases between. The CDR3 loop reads CASTKTDYSNQPQHF. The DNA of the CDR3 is TGTGCCAGCACCAAGACAGACTATAGCAATCAGCCCCAGCATTTT.

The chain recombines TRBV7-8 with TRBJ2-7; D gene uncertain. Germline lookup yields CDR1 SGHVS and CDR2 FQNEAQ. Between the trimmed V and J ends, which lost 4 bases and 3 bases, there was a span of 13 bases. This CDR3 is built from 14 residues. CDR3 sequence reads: CASSSTTWFYEQYF. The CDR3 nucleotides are TGTGCCAGCAGCTCGACAACGTGGTTCTACGAGCAGTACTTC.